A single sample is the source of the 8 T cell receptor beta chains below, sequenced in a study of T cell repertoires in cytomegalovirus infection. TCRdb independently ran MiXCR on the reads; one entry per CDR3 protein. This sample has 680,000 or so distinct CDR3 sequences, with roughly 35% found just once. Input material: PBMCs. These TCRs come from a human donor in good health (CMV status not recorded). Some clones in this sample may be carry-over from other donors' samples.

The chain uses TRBV12-3 or TRBV12-4 and TRBJ1-1, with D possibly being TRBD1 (5 bases). The length of the CDR3 is 14 residues. V was pared by 4 bases and J by 4 bases, with 13 bases between. Here the CDR3 reads CASSSWDGLTEAFF. CDR3 coding DNA: TGTGCCAGCAGTTCATGGGACGGCCTCACTGAAGCTTTCTTT.

This clonotype has a handful of counts. The gene calls are TRBV2 and TRBJ2-5, with 7 bases aligning to TRBD1. J was trimmed by 4 bases and V by 6 bases; bases with no gene match: 14. Germline V CDR1 and CDR2: SNHLY, FYNNEI. This CDR3 has 16 residues. CDR3 amino acids: CASRFRGGIFGETQYF. CDR3 sequence (DNA): TGTGCCAGCAGATTCAGAGGGGGCATTTTCGGAGAGACCCAGTACTTC.

A remark on this clonotype: One junction end does not reproduce the germline sequence, and a read error may be involved. This chain links TRBV5-3 with TRBJ1-4; no clear D. TRBV5-3 is recorded as an ORF, its role being uncertain. This CDR3 region has 13 residues. The CDR3: CASSLRLGEKLFF. CDR3 DNA: TGTGCCAGCAGCTTACGGTTGGGTGAAAAACTGTTTTTT.

The chain has TRBV19 and TRBJ1-2, with D unclear. The CDR3 contains 16 residues. V was trimmed by 1 base and J by 0 bases, leaving 12 bases between them. Germline V CDR1 and CDR2: LNHDA, SQIVND (reference sequence). The CDR3 here is CASSIVRTDTNYGYTF. CDR3 sequence (DNA): TGTGCCAGTAGTATAGTACGAACAGATACTAACTATGGCTACACCTTC. Full variable domain (outside the CDR3, taken from reference TRBV19 and TRBJ1-2): DGGITQSPKYLFRKEGQNVTLSCEQNLNHDAMYWYRQDPGQGLRLIYYSQIVNDFQKGDIAEGYSVSREKKESFPLTVTSAQKNPTAFYLCASSIVRTDTNYGYTFGSGTRLTVV.

This clonotype has a handful of counts. The chain links TRBV6-6 to TRBJ1-4; D is unclear. CDR3 length: 12 amino acids. Trimming pared 2 bases from V and 5 bases from J, leaving 3 bases between. Germline CDR1 is MNHNY and CDR2 is SVGAGI (reference sequence). Here the CDR3 reads CASSYTNEKLFF. The CDR3, as DNA: TGTGCCAGCAGTTACACAAATGAAAAACTGTTTTTT.

Only a few counts were recorded for this clonotype. The rearrangement uses TRBV10-3 and TRBJ1-2; the D is unclear. This CDR3 has 14 amino acids. Germline V CDR1 and CDR2: ENHRY, SYGVKD. Trimming took off 6 bases at V and 2 bases at J, with 13 bases between the two ends. The CDR3 reads CAIRPGLENYGYTF. CDR3 in DNA: TGTGCCATCAGACCGGGCCTCGAAAACTATGGCTACACCTTC.

This clonotype was found once. This may be a read error: a much more frequent sequence differs by one nucleotide. The chain links TRBV7-2 to TRBJ1-6; D gene uncertain. This CDR3 contains 15 residues. Germline V gene lookup returns CDR1 SGHTA and CDR2 FQGNSA. The germline V and J ends were trimmed by 2 bases and 6 bases, with 11 bases remaining between them. DNA for the CDR3: TGTGCCAGCAGCTTATATTCTTCCAGTAATTCACCCCTCCACTTT. It yields the protein CASSLYSSSNSPLHF. Full variable domain (remainder filled in from reference TRBV7-2 and TRBJ1-6): GAGVSQSPSNKVTEKGKDVELRCDPISGHTALYWYRQSLGQGLEFLIYFQGNSAPDKSGLPSDRFSAERTGGSVSTLTIQRTQQEDSAVYLCASSLYSSSNSPLHFGNGTRLTVT.

The V call is TRBV25-1, the J call TRBJ2-2; D is ambiguous. The germline V gene has CDR1 MGHDK and CDR2 SYGVNS. Trimming cost V 6 bases and J 8 bases, with 10 bases left between them. The CDR3 extends over 12 amino acids. The CDR3 loop is CASRRSAGELFF. In DNA form, the CDR3 reads TGTGCCAGCAGGCGGAGCGCGGGGGAGCTGTTTTTT.